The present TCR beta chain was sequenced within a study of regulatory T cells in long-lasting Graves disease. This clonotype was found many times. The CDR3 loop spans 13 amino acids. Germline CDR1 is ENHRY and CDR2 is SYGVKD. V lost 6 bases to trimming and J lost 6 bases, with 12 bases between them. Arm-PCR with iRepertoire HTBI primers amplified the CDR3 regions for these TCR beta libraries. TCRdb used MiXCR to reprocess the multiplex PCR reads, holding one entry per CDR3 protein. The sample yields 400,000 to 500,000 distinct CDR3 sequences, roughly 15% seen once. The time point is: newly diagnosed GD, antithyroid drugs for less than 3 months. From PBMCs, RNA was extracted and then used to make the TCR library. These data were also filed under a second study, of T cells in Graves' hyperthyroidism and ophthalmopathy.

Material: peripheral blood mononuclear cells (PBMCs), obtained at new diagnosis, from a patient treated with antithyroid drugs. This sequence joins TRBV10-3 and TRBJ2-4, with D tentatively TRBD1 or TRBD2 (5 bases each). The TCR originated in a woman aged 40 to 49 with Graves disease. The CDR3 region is CAISEFGGNIQYF. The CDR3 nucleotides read TGTGCCATCAGCGAATTTGGGGGAAACATTCAGTACTTC.